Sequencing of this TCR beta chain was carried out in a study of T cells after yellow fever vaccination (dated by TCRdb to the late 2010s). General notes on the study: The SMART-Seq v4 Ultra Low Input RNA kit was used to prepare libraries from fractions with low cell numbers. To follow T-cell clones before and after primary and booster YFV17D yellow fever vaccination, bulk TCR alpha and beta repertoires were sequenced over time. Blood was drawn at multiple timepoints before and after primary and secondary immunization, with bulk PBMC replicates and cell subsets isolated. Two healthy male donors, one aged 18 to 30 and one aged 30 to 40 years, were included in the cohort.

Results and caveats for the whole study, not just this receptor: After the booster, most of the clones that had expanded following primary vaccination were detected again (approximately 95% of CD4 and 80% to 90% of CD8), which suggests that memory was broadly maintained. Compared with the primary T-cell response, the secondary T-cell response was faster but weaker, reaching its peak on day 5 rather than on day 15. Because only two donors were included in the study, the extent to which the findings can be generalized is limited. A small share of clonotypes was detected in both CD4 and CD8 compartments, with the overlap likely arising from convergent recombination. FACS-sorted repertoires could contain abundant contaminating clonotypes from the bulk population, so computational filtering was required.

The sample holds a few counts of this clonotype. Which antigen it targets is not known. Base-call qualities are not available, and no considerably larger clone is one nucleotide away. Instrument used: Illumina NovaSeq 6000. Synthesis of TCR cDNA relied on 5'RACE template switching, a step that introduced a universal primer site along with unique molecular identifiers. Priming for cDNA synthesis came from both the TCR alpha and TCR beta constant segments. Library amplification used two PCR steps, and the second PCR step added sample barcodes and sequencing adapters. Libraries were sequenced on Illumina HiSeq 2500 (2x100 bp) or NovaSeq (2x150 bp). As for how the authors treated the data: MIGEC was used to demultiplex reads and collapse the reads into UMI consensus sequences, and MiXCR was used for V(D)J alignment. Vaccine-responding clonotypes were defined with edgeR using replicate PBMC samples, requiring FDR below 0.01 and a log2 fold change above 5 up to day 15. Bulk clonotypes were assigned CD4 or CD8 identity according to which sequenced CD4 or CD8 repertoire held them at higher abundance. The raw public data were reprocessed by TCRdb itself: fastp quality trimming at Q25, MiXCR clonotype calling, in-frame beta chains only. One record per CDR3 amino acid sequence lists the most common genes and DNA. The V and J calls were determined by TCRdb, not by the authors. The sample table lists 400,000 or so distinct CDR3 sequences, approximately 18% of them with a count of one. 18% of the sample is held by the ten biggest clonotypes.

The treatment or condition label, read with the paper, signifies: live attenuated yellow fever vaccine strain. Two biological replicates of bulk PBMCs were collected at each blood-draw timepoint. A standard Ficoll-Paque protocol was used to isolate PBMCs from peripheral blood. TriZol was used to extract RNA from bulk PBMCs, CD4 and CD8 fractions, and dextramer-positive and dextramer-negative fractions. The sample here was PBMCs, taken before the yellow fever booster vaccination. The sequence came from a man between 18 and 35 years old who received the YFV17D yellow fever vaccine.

The CDR3 in this case is CASSAGNYNEQFF. The nucleotide sequence reads TGTGCCAGCAGTGCGGGCAATTACAATGAGCAGTTCTTC. The chain uses TRBV25-1 and TRBJ2-1; a confident D gene designation cannot be given. The germline ends are 8 bases apart after V is trimmed by 4 bases and J by 4 bases. The CDR3 sequence holds 13 residues, the cysteine and phenylalanine included. The kept DNA is CDR3 alone, 39 bases in frame from the first base. CDR1 and CDR2 were assigned from the germline V gene as MGHDK and SYGVNS.